The rows below give T cell receptor beta chains drawn from one sample of a study of T cell responses to AZD1222 COVID-19 vaccine. This table comes from immunoSEQ multiplex PCR, and its TCRdb copy is limited to in-frame clones, with some not included. The sample includes 120,000 to 150,000 clones, around 88% of them seen just once. This material consisted of peripheral blood, taken on day 0 of MenACWY control vaccination. Every receptor here comes from an adult in good health. Both conserved end residues are part of each CDR3. A D gene is named only where the DNA matches it firmly. The listing skips clone size in some rows; elsewhere it reads once, few, many or a size class.

TRBJ2-7	NA	TRBD1	TRBV7-9	CASRAGQGYEQYF	TGTGCCAGCAGGGCCGGACAGGGCTACGAGCAGTACTTC
TRBJ1-2	NA	TRBD1	TRBV28	CASIRDRVSYGYTF	TGTGCCAGCATCCGGGACAGGGTATCCTATGGCTACACCTTC
TRBJ1-2	NA	NA	TRBV5-6	CASSIAAGAFNYGYTF	TGTGCCAGCAGTATCGCGGCAGGGGCATTTAACTATGGCTACACCTTC
TRBJ2-7	NA	NA	TRBV21-1	CASSSSGTSLKTLSYEQYF	TGTGCCAGCAGCTCATCCGGGACTAGCCTTAAAACATTGTCCTACGAGCAGTACTTC
TRBJ1-3	once	TRBD1	TRBV5-5	CASSAGTASGNTIYF	TGTGCCAGCAGCGCCGGGACAGCCTCTGGAAACACCATATATTTT
TRBJ2-7	NA	NA	TRBV18	CASSPEGDWKYEQYF	TGTGCCAGCTCACCGGAGGGGGATTGGAAGTACGAGCAGTACTTC
TRBJ1-2	NA	NA	TRBV29-1	CSVGAQGAYGYTF	TGCAGCGTTGGGGCCCAAGGGGCCTATGGCTACACCTTC
TRBJ2-1	medium-sized	NA	TRBV5-1	CASSPGRASYNEQFF	TGCGCCAGCAGCCCCGGACGGGCTTCCTACAATGAGCAGTTCTTC
TRBJ2-3	once	TRBD2	TRBV6-8	CASSKTGLAGPDTQYF	TGTGCCAGCAGTAAGACGGGACTAGCGGGCCCAGATACGCAGTATTTT
TRBJ2-1	few	TRBD2	TRBV5-1	CASSLSGRRDNEQFF	TGCGCCAGCAGCTTAAGCGGGAGGAGGGACAATGAGCAGTTCTTC
TRBJ1-2	NA	NA	TRBV30	CAWRDIDHYGYTF	TGTGCCTGGCGGGACATTGATCACTATGGCTACACCTTC
TRBJ2-2	NA	NA	TRBV6-5	CASSYGQHGELFF	TGTGCCAGCAGTTATGGACAGCACGGGGAGCTGTTTTTT
TRBJ2-7	NA	TRBD1	TRBV27	CASSSLDRAHEQYF	TGTGCCAGCAGTAGTCTCGACAGGGCCCACGAGCAGTACTTC
TRBJ2-2	NA	TRBD2	TRBV5-6	CASSASGRLTGELFF	TGTGCCAGCAGCGCTAGCGGGAGGCTTACCGGGGAGCTGTTTTTT
TRBJ2-7	many	TRBD1	TRBV30	CAWSGDRVNEQYF	TGTGCCTGGAGTGGGGACAGGGTCAACGAGCAGTACTTC
TRBJ2-6	once	NA	TRBV7-3	CASSSRGGGKALGANVLTF	TGTGCCAGCAGCTCCCGGGGTGGGGGAAAAGCTCTGGGGGCCAACGTCCTGACTTTC
TRBJ2-7	NA	NA	TRBV19	CASSLDGTYEQYF	TGTGCCAGTAGTTTGGACGGAACCTACGAGCAGTACTTC
TRBJ1-1	NA	NA	TRBV5-4	CASSLGGEVPGEAFF	TGTGCCAGCAGCTTGGGAGGGGAGGTTCCGGGTGAAGCTTTCTTT
TRBJ1-1	once	NA	TRBV5-4	CASSLGAKGTEAFF	TGTGCCAGCAGCTTGGGGGCCAAGGGCACTGAAGCTTTCTTT
TRBJ1-2	NA	TRBD1	TRBV6-5	CSTGSGQGRYGYTF	TGTTCAACAGGATCGGGACAGGGCCGGTATGGCTACACCTTC
TRBJ1-3	NA	TRBD1	TRBV6-5	CASSSQGAISGNTIYF	TGTGCCAGCAGTTCCCAGGGGGCCATCTCTGGAAACACCATATATTTT
TRBJ1-5	NA	NA	TRBV19	CASSMGGIRQPQHF	TGTGCCAGTAGTATGGGAGGAATAAGGCAGCCCCAGCATTTT
TRBJ1-2	NA	NA	TRBV6-1	CASSEALTVGYTF	TGTGCCAGCAGTGAAGCGCTTACAGTGGGCTACACCTTC
TRBJ1-2	NA	TRBD1	TRBV5-1	CASSPGTANYGYTF	TGCGCCAGCAGCCCAGGGACAGCGAACTATGGCTACACCTTC
TRBJ2-1	NA	NA	TRBV14	CASSQERLASYNEQFF	TGTGCCAGCAGCCAAGAACGGCTAGCGAGCTACAATGAGCAGTTCTTC
TRBJ2-3	NA	NA	TRBV11-2	CASSPSRDTQYF	TGTGCCAGCAGCCCCTCGAGAGATACGCAGTATTTT
TRBJ1-2	NA	NA	TRBV3-1/TRBV3-2	CASSQDWAGAHYGYTF	TGTGCCAGCAGCCAAGATTGGGCTGGGGCCCACTATGGCTACACCTTC
TRBJ2-7	NA	NA	TRBV3-1/TRBV3-2	CASSPPDDYEQYF	TGTGCCAGCAGCCCCCCGGACGACTACGAGCAGTACTTC
TRBJ2-1	NA	TRBD2	TRBV28	CASKTGLASTYNEQFF	TGTGCCAGCAAAACTGGACTAGCGTCAACCTACAATGAGCAGTTCTTC
TRBJ2-1	NA	NA	TRBV6-2/TRBV6-3	CASSILGGREQFF	TGTGCCAGCAGTATACTCGGGGGGCGGGAGCAGTTCTTC
TRBJ2-5	NA	NA	TRBV4-3	CASSQGIQETQYF	TGCGCCAGCAGCCAGGGTATACAAGAGACCCAGTACTTC
TRBJ1-2	NA	TRBD1	TRBV5-1	CASSLEGQGTDGYTF	TGCGCCAGCAGCTTGGAGGGACAGGGGACGGATGGCTACACCTTC
TRBJ1-6	NA	TRBD1	TRBV19	CASSIAGQGPSPLHF	TGTGCCAGTAGTATAGCGGGACAGGGCCCTTCACCCCTCCACTTT
TRBJ1-1	NA	NA	TRBV12-3/TRBV12-4	CASSHGREAFF	TGTGCCAGCAGCCACGGACGGGAAGCTTTCTTT
TRBJ1-5	once	NA	TRBV7-2	CASSLGGVGRPDQPQHF	TGTGCCAGCAGCTTAGGTGGAGTAGGCAGACCCGATCAGCCCCAGCATTTT
TRBJ2-3	NA	TRBD1	TRBV7-2	CASLEDRGADTQYF	TGTGCCAGCTTAGAGGACAGGGGGGCTGATACGCAGTATTTT
TRBJ2-3	NA	TRBD1	TRBV14	CASSPNRGADTQYF	TGTGCCAGCAGCCCGAACAGGGGAGCAGATACGCAGTATTTT
TRBJ1-5	NA	NA	TRBV7-2	CASSRLRENQPQHF	TGTGCCAGCAGCAGACTCAGGGAAAATCAGCCCCAGCATTTT
TRBJ2-7	NA	NA	TRBV2	CASTEEHFLSYEQYF	TGTGCCAGCACCGAAGAGCACTTTCTCTCCTACGAGCAGTACTTC
TRBJ2-3	NA	NA	TRBV30	CAWSAGQYTQYF	TGTGCCTGGAGCGCGGGACAGTATACGCAGTATTTT
TRBJ2-7	NA	NA	TRBV29-1	CSVNARDPAYEQYF	TGCAGCGTGAACGCCCGGGACCCCGCCTACGAGCAGTACTTC
TRBJ1-2	NA	NA	TRBV12-1	CASSPPFVLETPNYGYTF	TGTGCCAGCAGCCCCCCTTTTGTCTTGGAAACTCCTAACTATGGCTACACCTTC
TRBJ1-2	NA	NA	TRBV5-6	CASSLEQINYGYTF	TGTGCCAGCAGCTTGGAACAAATCAACTATGGCTACACCTTC
TRBJ1-2	NA	TRBD1	TRBV12-3/TRBV12-4	CASSPGQAGYTF	TGTGCCAGCAGCCCCGGACAGGCTGGCTACACCTTC